Presented here are 2 T cell receptor beta chains from one specimen sequenced in a study of blood T cell repertoires in COVID-19. Here immunoSEQ multiplex PCR was the method, and the copy in TCRdb shows in-frame clones only, minus some. The data contain roughly 50,000 clones, around 84% of them singletons. Sequenced sample: peripheral blood. The receptors come from a man in his 70s with acute or convalescent COVID-19.

The V call is TRBV7-2, the J call TRBJ2-1; a possible D gene is TRBD1 (5 bases). This CDR3 spans 15 amino acids. Germline values: CDR1 SGHTA, CDR2 FQGNSA. Trimming took 5 bases from V and 2 from J, leaving 13 bases between them. CDR3 loop: CASSLQGAPYNEQFF. The CDR3 coding sequence is TGTGCCAGCAGCCTCCAAGGGGCGCCCTACAATGAGCAGTTCTTC.

The chain employs TRBV20-1 and TRBJ1-5, with 8 bases aligning to TRBD1. Trimming at V came to 3 bases and at J to 1 base, leaving 5 bases not matched to a gene. Looked up from germline, CDR1 is DFQATT and CDR2 is SNEGSKA (reference sequence). This CDR3 contains 15 residues. The CDR3, as DNA: TGCAGTGCTAGTAACGGACAGGGAAGCAATCAGCCCCAGCATTTT. This encodes CSASNGQGSNQPQHF.